The 12 T cell receptor beta chains given below trace back to one sample, sequenced in a study of blood T cell repertoires in COVID-19. Here immunoSEQ multiplex PCR was the method, and the copy in TCRdb shows in-frame clones only, minus some. The repertoire has 45,000 to 55,000 clones, about 87% of them found once; the top ten carry less than 4%. The sequenced material came from peripheral blood. The source is a human donor in a cohort sampled during active COVID-19.

V is TRBV2 and J is TRBJ1-6; 8 bases align to TRBD1. CDR3 size: 19 residues. After removal of 7 bases from V and 7 bases from J, the junction contained 21 bases not matched to a gene. Germline V CDR1 and CDR2: SNHLY, FYNNEI. The CDR3 nucleotides read TGTGCCAGCATTTTCTTCGGAGGGGCCTTGGACAGGGTAAATTCACCCCTCCACTTT. It codes for CASIFFGGALDRVNSPLHF.

This CDR3 reads CASSRTAGDRGGYTF. CDR3 in DNA: TGTGCCAGTAGTAGGACCGCTGGGGACAGAGGTGGCTACACCTTC. The chain employs TRBV19 and TRBJ1-2, with 7 bases identical to TRBD1. The CDR3 runs to 15 residues. The V segment lost 4 bases and the J segment 7 bases; nucleotides outside the gene matches: 12. In germline, CDR1 is LNHDA, CDR2 SQIVND (reference sequence).

This clone appeared a single time. The rearrangement uses TRBV19 and TRBJ2-3; D possibly corresponds to TRBD2 (5 bases). Germline lookup yields CDR1 LNHDA and CDR2 SQIVND (reference sequence). V lost 3 bases and J lost 3, with 13 bases in between. The CDR3 is 15 residues long. CDR3 bases: TGTGCCAGTAGTATGGCCGTCGGCGGGACAGATACGCAGTATTTT. Translating gives CASSMAVGGTDTQYF.

This clone appeared once. The gene calls are TRBV15 and TRBJ2-2; D possibly corresponds to TRBD2 (6 bases). Germline V lookup: CDR1 LNHNV, CDR2 YYDKDF (reference sequence). Between the trimmed V and J ends, which lost 6 bases and 6 bases, there was a span of 14 bases. The CDR3 extends over 14 amino acids. DNA for the CDR3: TGTGCCACCAGGCCGTTCGGGGGATCCGGGGAGCTGTTTTTT. Translation gives CATRPFGGSGELFF.

The CDR3 region is CASSPGGEETQYF. The CDR3 region has the DNA TGTGCCAGCAGCCCAGGCGGGGAAGAGACCCAGTACTTC. The V call is TRBV11-3, the J call TRBJ2-5; the D gene is possibly TRBD2 (6 bases). Between the trimmed V and J ends, which lost 5 bases and 3 bases, there was a span of 10 bases. The germline CDR1 and CDR2 sequences are SGHNT and YENEEA. The CDR3 length is 13 residues. The full variable domain, with the rest looked up from reference TRBV11-3 and TRBJ2-5, is EAGVVQSPRYKIIEKKQPVAFWCNPISGHNTLYWYLQNLGQGPELLIRYENEEAVDDSQLPKDRFSAERLKGVDSTLKIQPAELGDSAVYLCASSPGGEETQYFGPGTRLLVL.

This clone was recorded only once. CDR3 region: CASSSRREGGGELFF. As DNA, the CDR3 is TGTGCCAGCAGCAGCAGACGGGAGGGTGGCGGGGAGCTGTTTTTT. The chain employs TRBV9 and TRBJ2-2, with TRBD2 identical over 8 bases. This CDR3 comprises 15 residues. The V gene end was trimmed by 4 bases and the J gene end by 7 bases; junction bases not matched to a gene: 9. CDR1 is SGDLS, CDR2 YYNGEE, per germline.

This clone was recorded only once. The genes are TRBV7-2 and TRBJ2-2; TRBD2 matches 8 bases. The CDR3 totals 16 residues. Germline lookup yields CDR1 SGHTA and CDR2 FQGNSA. The ends lost 6 bases at V and 5 bases at J; junction bases unmatched: 11. DNA for the CDR3: TGTGCCAGCAGTCCAAGGGGCGGGGGGCAAACCGGGGAGCTGTTTTTT. Translated: CASSPRGGGQTGELFF.

The chain combines TRBV30 with TRBJ2-1; D not certain. Looked up from germline, CDR1 is GTSNPN and CDR2 is SVGIG (reference sequence). Trimming cost V 0 bases and J 12 bases, with 9 bases left between them. The length of the CDR3 is 11 residues. CDR3 sequence (DNA): TGTGCCTGGAGTGTTCTACCAGGGCAGTTCTTC. Its translation is CAWSVLPGQFF.

This clone has more than one count but fewer than ten. The V call is TRBV12-1, the J call TRBJ2-7; TRBD2 is taken as the D call from the table, unchecked against the DNA. TRBV12-1 is flagged as a pseudogene. The CDR3 contains 13 residues. The CDR3 here is CASSRDSNYEQYF. In DNA form, the CDR3 reads TGTGCCAGCAGCCGGGACTCCAACTACGAGCAGTACTTC.

The chain links TRBV6-1 to TRBJ2-5; D might be TRBD2 (6 bases). Germline V gene sequence: CDR1 MNHNS, CDR2 SASEGT. This CDR3 spans 15 amino acids. Trimming removed 1 base at V and 4 bases at J, with 13 bases between. The DNA of the CDR3 is TGTGCCAGCAGTGAAGGCGGGATTAGGGTAGAGACCCAGTACTTC. Protein: CASSEGGIRVETQYF.

The chain links TRBV7-9 to TRBJ1-6; TRBD1 agrees at 7 bases. Germline loops: CDR1 SEHNR, CDR2 FQNEAQ (reference sequence). J was trimmed by 4 bases and V by 5 bases; bases with no gene match: 5. The CDR3 consists of 15 residues. The CDR3 nucleotides are TGTGCCAGCAGCCGGGGACAGTCATATAATTCACCCCTCCACTTT. Its protein is CASSRGQSYNSPLHF.

A few counts support this clone. The J gene is TRBJ1-5, the V gene TRBV25-1, with D uncertain. Germline V CDR1 and CDR2: MGHDK, SYGVNS. The V end lost 4 bases, the J end lost 1 base, and 8 bases lay between the germline ends. The CDR3 contains 14 residues. CDR3 loop: CASSGRISNQPQHF. CDR3 coding DNA: TGTGCCAGCAGTGGGAGGATCAGCAATCAGCCCCAGCATTTT.